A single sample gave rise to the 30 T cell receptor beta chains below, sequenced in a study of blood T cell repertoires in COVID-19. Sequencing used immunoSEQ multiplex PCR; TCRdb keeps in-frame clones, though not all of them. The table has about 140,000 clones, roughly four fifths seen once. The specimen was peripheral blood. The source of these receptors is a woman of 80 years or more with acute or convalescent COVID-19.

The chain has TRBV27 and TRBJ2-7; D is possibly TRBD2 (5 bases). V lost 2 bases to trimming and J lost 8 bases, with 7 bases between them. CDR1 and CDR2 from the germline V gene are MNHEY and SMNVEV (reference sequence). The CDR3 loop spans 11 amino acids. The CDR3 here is CASSLEGQQYF. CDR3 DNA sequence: TGTGCCAGCAGTTTAGAGGGTCAGCAGTACTTC.

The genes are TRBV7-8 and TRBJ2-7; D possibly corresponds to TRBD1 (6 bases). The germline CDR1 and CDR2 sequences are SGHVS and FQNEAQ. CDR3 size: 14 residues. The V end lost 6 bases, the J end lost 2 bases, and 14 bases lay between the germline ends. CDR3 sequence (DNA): TGTGCCAGCAGATCAAAGAGGGACACCTACGAGCAGTACTTC. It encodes CASRSKRDTYEQYF.

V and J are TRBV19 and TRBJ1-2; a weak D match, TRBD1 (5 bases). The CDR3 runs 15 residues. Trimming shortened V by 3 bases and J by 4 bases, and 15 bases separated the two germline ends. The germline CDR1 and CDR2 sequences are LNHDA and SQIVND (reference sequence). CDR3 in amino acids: CASSIGSQGRYGYTF. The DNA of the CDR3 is TGTGCCAGTAGTATCGGGTCGCAGGGCCGCTATGGCTACACCTTC. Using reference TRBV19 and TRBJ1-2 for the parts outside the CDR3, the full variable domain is DGGITQSPKYLFRKEGQNVTLSCEQNLNHDAMYWYRQDPGQGLRLIYYSQIVNDFQKGDIAEGYSVSREKKESFPLTVTSAQKNPTAFYLCASSIGSQGRYGYTFGSGTRLTVV.

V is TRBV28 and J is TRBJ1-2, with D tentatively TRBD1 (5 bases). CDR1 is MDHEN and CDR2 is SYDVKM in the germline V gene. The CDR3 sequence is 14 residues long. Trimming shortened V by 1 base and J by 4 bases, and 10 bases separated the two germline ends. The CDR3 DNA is TGTGCCAGCAGTTTATCCGGGGGTGTCTATGGCTACACCTTC. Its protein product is CASSLSGGVYGYTF.

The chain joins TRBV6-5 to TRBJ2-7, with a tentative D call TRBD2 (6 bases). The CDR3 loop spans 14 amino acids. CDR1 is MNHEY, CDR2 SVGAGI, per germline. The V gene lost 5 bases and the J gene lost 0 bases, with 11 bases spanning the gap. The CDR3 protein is CASSRDFSSYEQYF. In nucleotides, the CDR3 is TGTGCCAGCAGTAGGGACTTCAGCTCCTACGAGCAGTACTTC.

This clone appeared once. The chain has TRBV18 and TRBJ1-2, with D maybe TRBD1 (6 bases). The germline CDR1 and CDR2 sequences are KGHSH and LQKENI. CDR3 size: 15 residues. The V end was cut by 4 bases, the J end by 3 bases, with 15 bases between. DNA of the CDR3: TGTGCCAGCTCACGGGCGACAGGCCTGGACTATGGCTACACCTTC. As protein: CASSRATGLDYGYTF. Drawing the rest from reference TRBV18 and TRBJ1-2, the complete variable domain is NAGVMQNPRHLVRRRGQEARLRCSPMKGHSHVYWYRQLPEEGLKFMVYLQKENIIDESGMPKERFSAEFPKEGPSILRIQQVVRGDSAAYFCASSRATGLDYGYTFGSGTRLTVV.

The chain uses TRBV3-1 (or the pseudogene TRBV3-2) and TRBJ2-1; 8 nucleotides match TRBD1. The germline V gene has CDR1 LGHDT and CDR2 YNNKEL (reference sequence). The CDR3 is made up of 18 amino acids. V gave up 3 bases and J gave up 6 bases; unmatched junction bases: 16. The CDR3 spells CASSHYQTDRVIGNEQFF. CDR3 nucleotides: TGTGCCAGCAGCCACTACCAGACGGACAGGGTGATAGGCAATGAGCAGTTCTTC.

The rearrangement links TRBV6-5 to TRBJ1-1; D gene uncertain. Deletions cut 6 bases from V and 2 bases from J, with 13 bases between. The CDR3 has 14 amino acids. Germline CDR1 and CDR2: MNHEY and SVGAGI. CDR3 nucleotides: TGTGCCAGCAGAACACCCACCGCAAACACTGAAGCTTTCTTT. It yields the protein CASRTPTANTEAFF.

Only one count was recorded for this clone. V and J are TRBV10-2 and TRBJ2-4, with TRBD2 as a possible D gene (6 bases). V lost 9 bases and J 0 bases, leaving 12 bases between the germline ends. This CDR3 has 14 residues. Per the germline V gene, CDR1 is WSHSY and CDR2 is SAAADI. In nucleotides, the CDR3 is TGCGCCAGTGGGGGGTCCGTAGCCAAAAACATTCAGTACTTC. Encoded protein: CASGGSVAKNIQYF.

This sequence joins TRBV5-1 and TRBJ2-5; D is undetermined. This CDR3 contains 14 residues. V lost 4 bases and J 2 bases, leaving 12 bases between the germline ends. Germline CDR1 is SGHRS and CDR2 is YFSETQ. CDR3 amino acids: CASSPRLNQETQYF. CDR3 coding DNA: TGCGCCAGCAGCCCCAGGCTGAATCAAGAGACCCAGTACTTC.

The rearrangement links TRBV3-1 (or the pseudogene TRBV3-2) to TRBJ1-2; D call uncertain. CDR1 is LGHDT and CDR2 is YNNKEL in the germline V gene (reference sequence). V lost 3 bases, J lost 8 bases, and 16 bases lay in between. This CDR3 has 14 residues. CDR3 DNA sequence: TGTGCCAGCAGCCATATAGTTGGAGCCGGAGGCTACACCTTC. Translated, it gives CASSHIVGAGGYTF.

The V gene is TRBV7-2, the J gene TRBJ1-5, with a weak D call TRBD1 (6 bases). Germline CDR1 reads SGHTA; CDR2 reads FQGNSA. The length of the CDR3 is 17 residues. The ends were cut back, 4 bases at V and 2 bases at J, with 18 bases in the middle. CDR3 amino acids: CASSSQFGQMGNQPQHF. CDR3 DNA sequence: TGTGCCAGCAGCTCCCAATTCGGACAGATGGGCAATCAGCCCCAGCATTTT.

CDR3 sequence (DNA): TGCGCCAGCAGCCAAGATGAACAGGGGTACAATGAGCAGTTCTTC. Its protein is CASSQDEQGYNEQFF. This chain links TRBV4-1 with TRBJ2-1; the match to TRBD1 covers 7 bases. The germline gives CDR1 MGHRA, CDR2 YSYEKL. The length of the CDR3 is 15 residues. The ends lost 0 bases at V and 4 bases at J; junction bases unmatched: 3.

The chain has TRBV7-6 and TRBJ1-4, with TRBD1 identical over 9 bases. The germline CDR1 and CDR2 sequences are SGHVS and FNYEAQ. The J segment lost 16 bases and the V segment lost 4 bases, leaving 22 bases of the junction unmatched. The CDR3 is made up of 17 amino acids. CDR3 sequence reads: CASSSTDPRDRVNIRFF. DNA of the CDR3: TGTGCCAGCAGCTCCACCGACCCCCGGGACAGGGTAAATATAAGGTTTTTT.

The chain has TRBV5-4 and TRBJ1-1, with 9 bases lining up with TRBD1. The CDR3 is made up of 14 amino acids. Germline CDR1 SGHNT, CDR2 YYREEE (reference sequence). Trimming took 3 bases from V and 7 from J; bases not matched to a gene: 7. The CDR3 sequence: CASSSRTGVIEAFF. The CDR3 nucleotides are TGTGCCAGCAGCTCCCGGACAGGGGTTATTGAAGCTTTCTTT.

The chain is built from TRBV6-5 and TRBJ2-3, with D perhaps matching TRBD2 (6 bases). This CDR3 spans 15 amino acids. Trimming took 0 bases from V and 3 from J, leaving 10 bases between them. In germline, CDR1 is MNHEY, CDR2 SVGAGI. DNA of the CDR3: TGTGCCAGCAGTTACTCGTTGGGGGGAACAGATACGCAGTATTTT. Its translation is CASSYSLGGTDTQYF.

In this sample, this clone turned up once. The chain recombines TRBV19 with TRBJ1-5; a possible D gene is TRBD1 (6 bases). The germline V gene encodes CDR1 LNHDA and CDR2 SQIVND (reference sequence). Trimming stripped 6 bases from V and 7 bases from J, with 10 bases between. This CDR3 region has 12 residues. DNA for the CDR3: TGTGCCAGTAGCGGGGGGCTACAGCCCCAGCATTTT. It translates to CASSGGLQPQHF.

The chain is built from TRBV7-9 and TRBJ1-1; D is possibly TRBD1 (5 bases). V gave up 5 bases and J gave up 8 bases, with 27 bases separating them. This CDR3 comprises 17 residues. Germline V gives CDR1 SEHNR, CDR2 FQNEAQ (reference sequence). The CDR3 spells CASSVNRLTGGRWEAFF. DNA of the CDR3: TGTGCCAGCAGCGTGAATCGACTGACGGGGGGACGCTGGGAAGCTTTCTTT.

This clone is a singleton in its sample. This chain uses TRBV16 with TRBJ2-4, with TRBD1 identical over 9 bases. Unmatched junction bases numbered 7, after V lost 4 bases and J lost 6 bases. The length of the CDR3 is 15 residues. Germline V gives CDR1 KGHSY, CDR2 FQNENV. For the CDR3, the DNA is TGTGCCAGCAGCCGCCTGGGACAGGGAATAAACATTCAGTACTTC. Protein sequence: CASSRLGQGINIQYF.

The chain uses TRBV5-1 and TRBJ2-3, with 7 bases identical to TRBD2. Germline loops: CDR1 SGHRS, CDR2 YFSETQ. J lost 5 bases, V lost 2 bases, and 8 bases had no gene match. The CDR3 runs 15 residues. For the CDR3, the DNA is TGCGCCAGCAGCTTTCCCTGGGGGGGGGAAGATACGCAGTATTTT. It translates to CASSFPWGGEDTQYF.

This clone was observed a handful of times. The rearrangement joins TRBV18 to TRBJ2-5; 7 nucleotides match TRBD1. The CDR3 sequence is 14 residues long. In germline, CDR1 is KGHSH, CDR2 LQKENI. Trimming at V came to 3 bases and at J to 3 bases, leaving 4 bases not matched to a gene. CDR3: CASSPPGQKETQYF. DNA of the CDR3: TGTGCCAGCTCACCGCCGGGACAGAAAGAGACCCAGTACTTC.

The CDR3 loop is CASRVLRSPLRAGELFF. Written as DNA, the CDR3 is TGTGCCAGCAGGGTCCTCAGGAGTCCGTTGCGGGCCGGGGAGCTGTTTTTT. V gene TRBV28 combines with J gene TRBJ2-2; D may be TRBD2 (5 bases). Per germline, CDR1 MDHEN and CDR2 SYDVKM. The CDR3 spans 17 residues. The ends were cut back, 6 bases at V and 6 bases at J, with 23 bases in the middle. Filled out from reference TRBV28 and TRBJ2-2, the complete variable domain reads DVKVTQSSRYLVKRTGEKVFLECVQDMDHENMFWYRQDPGLGLRLIYFSYDVKMKEKGDIPEGYSVSREKKERFSLILESASTNQTSMYLCASRVLRSPLRAGELFFGEGSRLTVL.

The CDR3 spells CASSQNREWNTEAFF. CDR3 coding DNA: TGTGCCAGCAGCCAAAACAGGGAGTGGAACACTGAAGCTTTCTTT. The chain uses TRBV3-1 (or the pseudogene TRBV3-2) and TRBJ1-1, with a tentative D call TRBD1 (6 bases). CDR3 size: 15 residues. CDR1 and CDR2 from the germline V gene are LGHDT and YNNKEL (reference sequence). Trimming took 2 bases from V and 1 from J, leaving 11 bases between them.

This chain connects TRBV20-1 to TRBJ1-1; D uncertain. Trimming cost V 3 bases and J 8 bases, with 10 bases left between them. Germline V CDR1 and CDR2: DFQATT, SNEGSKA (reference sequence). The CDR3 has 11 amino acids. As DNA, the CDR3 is TGCAGTGCTAGCCCTTATGGCGAAGCTTTCTTT. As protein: CSASPYGEAFF.

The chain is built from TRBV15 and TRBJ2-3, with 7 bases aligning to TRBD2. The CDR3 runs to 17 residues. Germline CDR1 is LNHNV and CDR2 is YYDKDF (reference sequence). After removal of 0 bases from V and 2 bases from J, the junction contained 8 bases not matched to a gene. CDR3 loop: CATSRDVLAEITDTQYF. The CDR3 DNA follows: TGTGCCACCAGCAGAGATGTGCTAGCGGAGATCACAGATACGCAGTATTTT.

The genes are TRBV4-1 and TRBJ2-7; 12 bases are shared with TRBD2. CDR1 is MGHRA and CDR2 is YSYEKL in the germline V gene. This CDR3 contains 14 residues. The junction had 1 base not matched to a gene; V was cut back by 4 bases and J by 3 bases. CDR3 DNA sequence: TGCGCCAGCAGCCCACTAGCGGGAGGCTACGAGCAGTACTTC. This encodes CASSPLAGGYEQYF.

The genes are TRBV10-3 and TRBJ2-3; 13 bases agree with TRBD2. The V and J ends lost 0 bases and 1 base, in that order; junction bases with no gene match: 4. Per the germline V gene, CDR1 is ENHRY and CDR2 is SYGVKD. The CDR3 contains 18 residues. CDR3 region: CAISESRGTSGGTDTQYF. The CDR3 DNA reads TGTGCCATCAGTGAGTCTAGAGGGACTAGCGGGGGCACAGATACGCAGTATTTT.

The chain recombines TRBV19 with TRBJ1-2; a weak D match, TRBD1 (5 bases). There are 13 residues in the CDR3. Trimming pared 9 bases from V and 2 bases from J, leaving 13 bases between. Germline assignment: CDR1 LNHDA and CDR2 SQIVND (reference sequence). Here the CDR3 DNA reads TGTGCCAGCCTCAGGGAGGCGAACTATGGCTACACCTTC. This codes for CASLREANYGYTF.

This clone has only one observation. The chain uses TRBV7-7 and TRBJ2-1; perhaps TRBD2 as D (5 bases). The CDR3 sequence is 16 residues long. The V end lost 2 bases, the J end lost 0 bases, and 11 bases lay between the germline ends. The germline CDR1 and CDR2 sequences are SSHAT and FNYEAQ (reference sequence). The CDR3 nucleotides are TGTGCCAGCAGCTTACTCTCGGGAAGCTCCTACAATGAGCAGTTCTTC. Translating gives CASSLLSGSSYNEQFF. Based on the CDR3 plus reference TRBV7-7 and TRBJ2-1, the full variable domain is GAGVSQSPRYKVTKRGQDVTLRCDPISSHATLYWYQQALGQGPEFLTYFNYEAQPDKSGLPSDRFSAERPEGSISTLTIQRTEQRDSAMYRCASSLLSGSSYNEQFFGPGTRLTVL.

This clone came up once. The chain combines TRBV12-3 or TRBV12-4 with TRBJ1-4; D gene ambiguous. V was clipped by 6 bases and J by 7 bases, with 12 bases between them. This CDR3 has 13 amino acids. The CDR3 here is CASRANGGEKLFF. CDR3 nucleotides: TGTGCCAGCAGGGCTAACGGAGGTGAAAAACTGTTTTTT.